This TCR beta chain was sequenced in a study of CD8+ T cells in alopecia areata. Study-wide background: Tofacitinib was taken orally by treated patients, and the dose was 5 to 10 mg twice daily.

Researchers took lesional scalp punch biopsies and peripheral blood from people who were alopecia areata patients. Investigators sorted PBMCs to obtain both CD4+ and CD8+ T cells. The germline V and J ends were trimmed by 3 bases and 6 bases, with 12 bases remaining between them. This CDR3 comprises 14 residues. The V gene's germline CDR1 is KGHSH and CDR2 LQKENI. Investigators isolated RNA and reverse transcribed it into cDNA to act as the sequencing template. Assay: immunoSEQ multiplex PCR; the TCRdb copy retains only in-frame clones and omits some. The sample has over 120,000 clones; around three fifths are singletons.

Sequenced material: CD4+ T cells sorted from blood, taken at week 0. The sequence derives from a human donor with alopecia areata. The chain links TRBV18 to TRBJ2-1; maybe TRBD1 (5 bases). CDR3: CASSPSTVRNEQFF. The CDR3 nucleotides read TGTGCCAGCTCACCTTCGACAGTACGCAATGAGCAGTTCTTC.